This is a list of T cell receptor beta chains from one sample in a study of blood T cell repertoires in COVID-19. Sequenced by immunoSEQ multiplex PCR; TCRdb stores in-frame clones only, minus some. This table holds around 370,000 clones, about nine tenths found once. Sequencing was performed on peripheral blood. The receptor source for this set is a woman in her sixties or seventies with COVID-19, enrolled during active disease. The CDR3 runs from the conserved cysteine through the conserved F or W.

v_call	j_call	cdr3_aa
TRBV10-3	TRBJ1-3	CAIRPEGRGNTIYF
TRBV28	TRBJ1-4	CASSVAWEKLFF
TRBV18	TRBJ1-5	CASSPTDSNQPQHF
TRBV7-9	TRBJ1-6	CASSPRGSTNSPLHF
TRBV18	TRBJ1-2	CASSPTGTDYGYTF
TRBV24-1	TRBJ1-5	CATSDHQGYQPQHF
TRBV11-2	TRBJ2-3	CASSPTLADTQYF
TRBV27	TRBJ1-1	CASSSTGVLSEAFF
TRBV25-1	TRBJ1-1	CASSDRVNTEAFF
TRBV5-6	TRBJ1-2	CASSQSGAYGYTF
TRBV27	TRBJ2-7	CASRGSGGLDEQYF
TRBV30	TRBJ2-5	CAWSTGLAGSETQYF
TRBV24-1	TRBJ1-2	CATSDLGEAHGYTF
TRBV6-5	TRBJ1-2	CATLTPRPQGYGYTF
TRBV6-5	TRBJ2-7	CASSLYSGGPSYEQYF
TRBV27	TRBJ2-4	CASSFRRGGAAAKNIQYF
TRBV2	TRBJ2-7	CAKGARVGEQYF
TRBV24-1	TRBJ2-3	CATSDPAGTGDPSTDTQYF
TRBV30	TRBJ1-4	CAWSDMRGRDEKLFF
TRBV7-2	TRBJ1-2	CASSPPGGGLRGYGYTF